The 27 T cell receptor beta chains in this list originate from one sample, sequenced in a study of OX40 agonist ivuxolimab in advanced cancers. Clones were sequenced by immunoSEQ multiplex PCR, and TCRdb holds only the in-frame ones, with some missing. In the table there are under 90,000 clones, around 87% of which are singletons. The sample in question was CD4+ or CD8+ T cells sorted from blood, obtained in a trial of the OX40 agonist ivuxolimab. The receptors shown here come from an adult with an advanced solid tumor such as melanoma, head and neck, liver or kidney cancer.

The chain has TRBV13 and TRBJ2-1, with 8 bases lining up with TRBD2. Per germline, CDR1 PRHDT and CDR2 FYEKMQ (reference sequence). With V trimmed by 8 bases and J by 7 bases, 10 bases remained unmatched. The CDR3 is made up of 14 amino acids. CDR3 sequence (DNA): TGTGCCAGCCGGGGCGGGGGGCTCGGAAATGAGCAGTTCTTC. Translated, it gives CASRGGGLGNEQFF.

The J gene is TRBJ2-7, the V gene TRBV4-1; maybe TRBD2 (5 bases). There are 14 residues in the CDR3. CDR1 is MGHRA, CDR2 YSYEKL, per germline. V was trimmed by 0 bases and J by 3 bases, leaving 9 bases between them. In DNA form, the CDR3 reads TGCGCCAGCAGCCAAGAGAGGGTTAACTACGAGCAGTACTTC. As protein: CASSQERVNYEQYF.

This chain joins TRBV10-3 and TRBJ2-7; a possible D gene is TRBD1 (6 bases). CDR3 length equals 12 residues. Trimming pared 10 bases from V and 0 bases from J, leaving 10 bases between. Germline V gene lookup returns CDR1 ENHRY and CDR2 SYGVKD. The CDR3 loop is CATGDYSYEQYF. In DNA form, the CDR3 reads TGTGCCACAGGGGATTACTCCTACGAGCAGTACTTC.

The J gene is TRBJ2-5, the V gene TRBV5-4; TRBD2 matches at 14 bases. V dropped 4 bases and J dropped 4; count of bases not matched to a gene: 9. Germline V gene lookup returns CDR1 SGHNT and CDR2 YYREEE (reference sequence). The CDR3 has 17 residues. CDR3 DNA sequence: TGTGCCAGCAGCGACGGACTAGCGGGGGGATCACTAGAGACCCAGTACTTC. Residues: CASSDGLAGGSLETQYF. Using reference TRBV5-4 and TRBJ2-5 for the parts outside the CDR3, the full variable domain is ETGVTQSPTHLIKTRGQQVTLRCSSQSGHNTVSWYQQALGQGPQFIFQYYREEENGRGNFPPRFSGLQFPNYSSELNVNALELDDSALYLCASSDGLAGGSLETQYFGPGTRLLVL.

The genes are TRBV6-5 and TRBJ1-4, with D uncertain. Germline-derived CDR1 and CDR2 are MNHEY and SVGAGI. With 7 bases removed from V and 0 bases from J, the gap between germline ends came to 12 bases. This CDR3 is built from 15 residues. CDR3 in DNA: TGTGCCAGCATCAAGGGTGAGGCAACTAATGAAAAACTGTTTTTT. This sequence encodes CASIKGEATNEKLFF.

The chain recombines TRBV7-3 with TRBJ2-1; a possible D gene is TRBD1 (5 bases). V lost 0 bases to trimming and J lost 2 bases, with 8 bases between them. The CDR3 is 15 residues long. Germline V CDR1 and CDR2: SGHTA, FQGTGA. The chain's CDR3 is CASSLTKGPYNEQFF. CDR3 nucleotide sequence: TGTGCCAGCAGCTTAACAAAGGGGCCCTACAATGAGCAGTTCTTC.

The V gene is TRBV5-1, the J gene TRBJ2-5, with TRBD2 matching over 7 bases. In germline, CDR1 is SGHRS, CDR2 YFSETQ. The CDR3 runs 12 residues. With 5 bases clipped from V and 3 bases from J, the junction kept 1 base outside the gene matches. The chain's CDR3 is CASRRGKETQYF. In nucleotides, the CDR3 is TGCGCCAGCAGGCGGGGGAAAGAGACCCAGTACTTC. The whole variable domain, remainder taken from reference TRBV5-1 and TRBJ2-5, is KAGVTQTPRYLIKTRGQQVTLSCSPISGHRSVSWYQQTPGQGLQFLFEYFSETQRNKGNFPGRFSGRQFSNSRSEMNVSTLELGDSALYLCASRRGKETQYFGPGTRLLVL.

The V gene is TRBV5-4, the J gene TRBJ2-1; D is unresolved. Trimming stripped 3 bases from V and 4 bases from J, with 5 bases between. The CDR3 is 12 residues long. Germline CDR1 SGHNT, CDR2 YYREEE (reference sequence). CDR3 sequence (DNA): TGTGCCAGCAGCTCCATATACAATGAGCAGTTCTTC. Translation: CASSSIYNEQFF.

This clone has only one observation. The V and J genes are TRBV27 and TRBJ2-7; a possible D gene is TRBD1 (7 bases). Deletions cut 4 bases from V and 1 base from J, with 14 bases between. The CDR3 runs 15 residues. Germline V gene sequence: CDR1 MNHEY, CDR2 SMNVEV (reference sequence). The CDR3 DNA sequence: TGTGCCAGCAGTTCCCCCAGGGGGAGGTCCTACGAGCAGTACTTC. Protein sequence: CASSSPRGRSYEQYF.

CDR3 loop: CASSQGRISYEQYF. DNA of the CDR3: TGCGCCAGCAGCCAAGGACGTATCTCCTACGAGCAGTACTTC. The chain couples TRBV4-3 to TRBJ2-7; D uncertain. This CDR3 is 14 amino acids long. The V and J ends lost 1 base and 0 bases respectively, with 7 bases between them. Germline V gene data show CDR1 as LGHNA and CDR2 as YSLEER.

This chain connects TRBV30 to TRBJ1-1; 9 nucleotides match TRBD1. Germline V gene lookup returns CDR1 GTSNPN and CDR2 SVGIG (reference sequence). The CDR3 consists of 13 residues. The trim removed 4 bases at V and 2 bases at J, leaving 2 bases unmatched. This chain's CDR3 is CAWKTGGNTEAFF. Written as DNA, the CDR3 is TGTGCCTGGAAGACAGGGGGTAACACTGAAGCTTTCTTT. The whole variable domain, filled in from reference TRBV30 and TRBJ1-1, reads SQTIHQWPATLVQPVGSPLSLECTVEGTSNPNLYWYRQAAGRGLQLLFYSVGIGQISSEVPQNLSASRPQDRQFILSSKKLLLSDSGFYLCAWKTGGNTEAFFGQGTRLTVV.

This clone was found once. The CDR3 loop reads CASSLAYRGRGLGELFF. The CDR3 DNA reads as TGTGCCAGCAGCTTAGCTTATCGCGGGAGGGGGCTCGGGGAGCTGTTTTTT. The V gene is TRBV7-8, the J gene TRBJ2-2, with 9 nucleotides matching TRBD2. Germline CDR1 SGHVS, CDR2 FQNEAQ. The CDR3 is 17 amino acids. V gave up 0 bases and J gave up 7 bases; unmatched junction bases: 9.

This clone was detected only once. This chain links TRBV5-1 with TRBJ2-3, with TRBD1 as a possible D gene (7 bases). The CDR3 covers 14 residues. Trimming took off 5 bases at V and 1 base at J, with 11 bases between the two ends. Looked up from germline, CDR1 is SGHRS and CDR2 is YFSETQ. DNA for the CDR3: TGCGCCAGCAGGGAGGGGGCAGGCACAGATACGCAGTATTTT. Amino acid sequence: CASREGAGTDTQYF.

The chain has TRBV7-9 and TRBJ1-1; a possible D gene is TRBD1 (5 bases). Trimming pared 5 bases from V and 1 base from J, leaving 11 bases between. CDR3 length: 14 residues. Germline CDR1 is SEHNR and CDR2 is FQNEAQ (reference sequence). This chain's CDR3 is CASSGKTENTEAFF. CDR3 nucleotides: TGTGCCAGCAGCGGCAAGACAGAGAACACTGAAGCTTTCTTT.

The chain uses TRBV15 and TRBJ2-3; the D is unclear. V lost 5 bases, J lost 3 bases, and 6 bases lay in between. Germline V gives CDR1 LNHNV, CDR2 YYDKDF (reference sequence). The CDR3 consists of 12 residues. The CDR3 is CATSPGTDTQYF. CDR3 nucleotide sequence: TGTGCCACCAGCCCCGGGACAGATACGCAGTATTTT.

The chain uses TRBV2 and TRBJ1-5; 10 bases align to TRBD1. From germline, CDR1 is SNHLY and CDR2 FYNNEI. The CDR3 totals 14 residues. After removal of 10 bases from V and 4 bases from J, the junction contained 7 bases not matched to a gene. The CDR3 region is CATRTGGSNQPQHF. In DNA, the CDR3 is TGTGCCACTCGGACAGGGGGAAGTAATCAGCCCCAGCATTTT.

This clone was picked up a small number of times. This chain uses TRBV6-6 with TRBJ1-2; D remains ambiguous. The germline V gene encodes CDR1 MNHNY and CDR2 SVGAGI (reference sequence). This CDR3 spans 13 amino acids. V was clipped by 2 bases and J by 7 bases, with 11 bases between them. The CDR3 DNA reads TGTGCCAGCAGTTACCCCGGAATCCCTGGCTACACCTTC. Its protein is CASSYPGIPGYTF.

V and J are TRBV18 and TRBJ2-1; perhaps TRBD1 as D (5 bases). Trimming stripped 0 bases from V and 7 bases from J, with 10 bases between. The CDR3 sequence is 14 residues long. The germline V gene encodes CDR1 KGHSH and CDR2 LQKENI. In DNA, the CDR3 is TGTGCCAGCTCACCACCGCAGGGCCGGAATGAGCAGTTCTTC. Translation gives CASSPPQGRNEQFF.

The chain recombines TRBV29-1 with TRBJ2-2; 7 nucleotides agree with TRBD1. This CDR3 is built from 13 residues. Per the germline V gene, CDR1 is SQVTM and CDR2 is ANQGSEA. J was trimmed by 5 bases and V by 7 bases; bases with no gene match: 7. As DNA, the CDR3 is TGCAGCGGGGAGAGACAGGGAACCGGGGAGCTGTTTTTT. Its translation: CSGERQGTGELFF.

The gene calls are TRBV7-6 and TRBJ2-2; D is unresolved. The ends were cut back, 5 bases at V and 6 bases at J, with 10 bases in the middle. The CDR3 has 13 residues. Per germline, CDR1 SGHVS and CDR2 FNYEAQ. The CDR3, as DNA: TGTGCCAGCAGCGCCGGGTTAGCCGGGGAGCTGTTTTTT. It codes for CASSAGLAGELFF.

The chain is built from TRBV6-5 and TRBJ2-1, with TRBD2 as a possible D gene (6 bases). The V and J ends lost 1 base and 5 bases respectively, with 12 bases between them. The CDR3 has 15 amino acids. CDR1 is MNHEY and CDR2 is SVGAGI in the germline V gene. In nucleotides, the CDR3 is TGTGCCAGCAGTTACTTAACTAGCCGGAACAATGAGCAGTTCTTC. The encoded protein is CASSYLTSRNNEQFF.

This sequence joins TRBV7-3 and TRBJ2-3; TRBD1 matches 7 bases. This CDR3 comprises 14 residues. J gave up 2 bases and V 3 bases, and 2 bases lay outside the gene matches. Germline values: CDR1 SGHTA, CDR2 FQGTGA. The CDR3 protein is CASSLGQSTDTQYF. Here the CDR3 DNA reads TGTGCCAGCAGCTTGGGACAGTCCACAGATACGCAGTATTTT.

The rearrangement links TRBV6-5 to TRBJ2-5; a weak D match, TRBD1 (6 bases). The germline V and J ends were trimmed by 6 bases and 10 bases, with 15 bases remaining between them. Germline V gene data show CDR1 as MNHEY and CDR2 as SVGAGI. CDR3 length: 12 residues. The CDR3 region is CASRDSPGHQYF. In DNA form, the CDR3 reads TGTGCCAGCAGGGACAGCCCGGGACACCAGTACTTC.

CDR3 nucleotide sequence: TGCAGCGTTGCGGGGGTCCTCTACAATGAGCAGTTCTTC. Its protein is CSVAGVLYNEQFF. This sequence joins TRBV29-1 and TRBJ2-1; perhaps TRBD2 as D (6 bases). V was clipped by 4 bases and J by 3 bases, with 10 bases between them. Per germline, CDR1 SQVTM and CDR2 ANQGSEA. The CDR3 contains 13 residues.

The chain joins TRBV5-1 to TRBJ2-7; possibly TRBD2 for D (5 bases). Germline V CDR1 and CDR2: SGHRS, YFSETQ. Trimming removed 4 bases from V and 4 bases from J, with 12 bases in between. The CDR3 covers 13 residues. The CDR3 nucleotides are TGCGCCAGCAGCCACCCGGAGGCATACGAGCAGTACTTC. This codes for CASSHPEAYEQYF.

The genes are TRBV6-5 and TRBJ1-5, with 10 bases lining up with TRBD1. The junction had 2 bases not matched to a gene; V was cut back by 4 bases and J by 2 bases. CDR3 length: 15 residues. Germline-derived CDR1 and CDR2 are MNHEY and SVGAGI. The CDR3 loop reads CASSFGTGGNQPQHF. The DNA for the CDR3 is TGTGCCAGCAGTTTCGGGACAGGGGGCAATCAGCCCCAGCATTTT.

This clone was observed once. The chain couples TRBV12-5 to TRBJ2-3; tentatively, D is TRBD2 (5 bases). V lost 6 bases and J lost 1, with 14 bases in between. Germline V CDR1 and CDR2: LGHNT, FRNRAP. This CDR3 spans 15 amino acids. The CDR3 loop reads CASGSEAAGTDTQYF. In DNA form, the CDR3 reads TGTGCTAGTGGCTCGGAGGCAGCGGGCACAGATACGCAGTATTTT.